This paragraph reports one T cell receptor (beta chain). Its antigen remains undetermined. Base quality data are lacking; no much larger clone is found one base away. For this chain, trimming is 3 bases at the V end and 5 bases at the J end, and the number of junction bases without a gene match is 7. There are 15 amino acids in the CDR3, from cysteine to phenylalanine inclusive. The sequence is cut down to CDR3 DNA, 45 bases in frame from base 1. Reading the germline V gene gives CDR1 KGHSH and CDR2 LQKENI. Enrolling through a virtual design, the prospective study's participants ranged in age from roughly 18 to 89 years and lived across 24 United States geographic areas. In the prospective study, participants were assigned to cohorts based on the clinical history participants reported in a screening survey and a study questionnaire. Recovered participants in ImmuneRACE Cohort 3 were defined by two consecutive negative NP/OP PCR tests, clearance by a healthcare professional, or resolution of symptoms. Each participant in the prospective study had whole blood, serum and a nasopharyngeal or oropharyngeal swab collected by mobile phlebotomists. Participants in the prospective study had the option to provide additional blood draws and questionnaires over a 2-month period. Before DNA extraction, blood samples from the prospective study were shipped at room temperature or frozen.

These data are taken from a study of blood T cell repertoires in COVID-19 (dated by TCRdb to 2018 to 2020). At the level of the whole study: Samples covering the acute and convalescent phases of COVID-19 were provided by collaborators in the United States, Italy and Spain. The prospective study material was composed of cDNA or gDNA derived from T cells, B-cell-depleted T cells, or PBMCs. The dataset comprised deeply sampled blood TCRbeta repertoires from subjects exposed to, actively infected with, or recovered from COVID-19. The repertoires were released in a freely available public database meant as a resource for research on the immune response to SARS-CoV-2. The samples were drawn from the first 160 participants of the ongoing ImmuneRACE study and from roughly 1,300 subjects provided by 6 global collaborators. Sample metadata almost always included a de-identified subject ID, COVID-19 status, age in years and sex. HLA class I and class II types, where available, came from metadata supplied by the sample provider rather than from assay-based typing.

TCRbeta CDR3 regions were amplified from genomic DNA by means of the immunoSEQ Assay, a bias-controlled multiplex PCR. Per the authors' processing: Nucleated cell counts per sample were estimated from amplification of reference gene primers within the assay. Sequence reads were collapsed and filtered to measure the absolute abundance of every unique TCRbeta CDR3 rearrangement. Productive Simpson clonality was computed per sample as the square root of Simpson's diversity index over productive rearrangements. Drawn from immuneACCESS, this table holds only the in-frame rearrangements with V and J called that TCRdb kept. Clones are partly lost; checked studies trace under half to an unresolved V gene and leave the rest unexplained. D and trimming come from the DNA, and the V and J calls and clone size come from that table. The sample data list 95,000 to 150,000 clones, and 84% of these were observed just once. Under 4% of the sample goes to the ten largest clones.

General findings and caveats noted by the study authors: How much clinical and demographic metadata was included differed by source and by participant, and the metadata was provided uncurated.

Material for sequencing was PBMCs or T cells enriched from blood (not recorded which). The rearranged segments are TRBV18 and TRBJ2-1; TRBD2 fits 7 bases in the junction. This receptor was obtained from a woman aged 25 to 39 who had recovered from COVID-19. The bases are TGTGCCAGCTCACCCCTAGCGGCAGAGAACAATGAGCAGTTCTTC. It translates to CASSPLAAENNEQFF.